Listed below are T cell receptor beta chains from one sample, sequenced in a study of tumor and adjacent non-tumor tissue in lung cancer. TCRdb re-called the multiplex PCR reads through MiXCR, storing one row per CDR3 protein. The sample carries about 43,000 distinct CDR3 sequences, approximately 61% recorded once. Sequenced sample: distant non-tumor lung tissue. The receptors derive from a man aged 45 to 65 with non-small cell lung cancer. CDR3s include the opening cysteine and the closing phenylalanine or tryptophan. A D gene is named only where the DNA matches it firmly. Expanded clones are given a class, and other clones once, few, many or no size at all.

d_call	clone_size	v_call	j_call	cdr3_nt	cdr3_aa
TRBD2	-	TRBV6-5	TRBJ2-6	TGTGCCAGCAGTTACGCCGACAGGACGCGGGGGGCCACCGTCCTGACTTTC	CASSYADRTRGATVLTF
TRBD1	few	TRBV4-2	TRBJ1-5	TGTGCCAGCAGCCAAGATGTACAGGGGGGAGCTTGGCCCCAGCATTTC	CASSQDVQGGAWPQHF
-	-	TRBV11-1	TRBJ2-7	TGTGCCAATAGCACCACAGGGTACGAGCAGTACTTC	CANSTTGYEQYF
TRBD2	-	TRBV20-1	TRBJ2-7	TGCAGTGCTAGAGTAGCGGCGGGAGTCCCCTACGAGCAGTACTTC	CSARVAAGVPYEQYF
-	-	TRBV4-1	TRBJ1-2	TGCGCCAGCAGCCAAGTTTCACCATACTATGACTATACCTTC	CASSQVSPYYDYTF
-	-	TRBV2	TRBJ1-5	TGTGCCAGGAGCCTCCAGAGAGGTGGAGGGAATCAGCCCCAGCATTTT	CARSLQRGGGNQPQHF
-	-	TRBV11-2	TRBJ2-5	TGTGCCAGCGGCCCTATCGGGGGTCAAGAGACCCAGTACTTC	CASGPIGGQETQYF
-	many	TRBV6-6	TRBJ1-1	TGTGCCAGCAGTACAGTGTCGAACACTGAAGCTTTCTTT	CASSTVSNTEAFF
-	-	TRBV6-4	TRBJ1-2	TGTGCCAGCAGTCCTGGACGGACATATGGAGGCTACACCTTC	CASSPGRTYGGYTF
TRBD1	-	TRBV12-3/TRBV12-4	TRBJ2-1	TGTGTCAGCAGTTTAGAGGGGGCCTGGAATGAACAGTTCTTC	CVSSLEGAWNEQFF
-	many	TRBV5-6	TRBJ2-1	TGTGCCAGCAGCTTGGGGCAGGGAAACGCCTACAATGAGCAGTTCTTC	CASSLGQGNAYNEQFF